This T cell receptor (beta chain) emerged from a study of blood T cell repertoires in COVID-19. Study information: T cells, B-cell-depleted T cells, or PBMCs supplied cDNA or gDNA.

The authors' processing: The assay estimated nucleated cells by amplifying reference gene primers. Sequenced by immunoSEQ multiplex PCR; TCRdb stores in-frame clones only, minus some. V and J calls and clone size are copied from that table; D and trimming were computed from the DNA. The sample records under 250,000 clones, roughly four fifths being singletons. The TCR was taken from a man aged 45-65 years with acute or convalescent COVID-19. The sample was peripheral blood.

This CDR3 is CASEGGGSGNTIYF. CDR3 bases: TGTGCCAGTGAGGGGGGGGGCTCTGGAAACACCATATATTTT. V is TRBV6-5 and J is TRBJ1-3, with D maybe TRBD1 (6 bases). Germline V gene data show CDR1 as MNHEY and CDR2 as SVGAGI. The CDR3 loop spans 14 amino acids. Trimming removed 9 bases from V and 0 bases from J, with 12 bases in between.